The clone carrying this TCR beta chain was seen only a few times. Its specificity is unknown. Tregs were sorted as CD4+CD25+CD127-/low cells. Full-length variable regions came from constant-region reverse primers plus semi-nested Nested Universal Primer A PCR. MiXCR was run by TCRdb on the 5' RACE reads, yielding one entry per CDR3 protein. The table has roughly 60,000 distinct CDR3 sequences, about 26% seen once. The CDR3 has 14 residues. CDR1 and CDR2 (germline): SGDLS, YYNGEE. V was pared by 0 bases and J by 5 bases, with 11 bases between. Points from the study as a whole: Tumor-infiltrating Treg TCR alpha and beta sequences overlapped most with tumor naive CD4+ T cells, then blood naive. Larger-cohort validation covered only one TCR beta V-J rearrangement.

The chain couples TRBV9 to TRBJ2-5; no reliable D call. This receptor was obtained from a female donor with breast cancer. The sequenced material came from tumor-infiltrating Tregs sorted from the breast tumor. The CDR3 protein is CASSVGPMLETQYF. CDR3 in DNA: TGTGCCAGCAGCGTAGGGCCTATGTTGGAGACCCAGTACTTC. Drawing the rest from reference TRBV9 and TRBJ2-5, the complete variable domain is DSGVTQTPKHLITATGQRVTLRCSPRSGDLSVYWYQQSLDQGLQFLIQYYNGEERAKGNILERFSAQQFPDLHSELNLSSLELGDSALYFCASSVGPMLETQYFGPGTRLLVL.